The entry below gives a single T cell receptor (beta chain) sequence along with its context. Its antigen target is currently unknown. It has no much larger one-base neighbor in the sample; base qualities were not kept. What this sample's time point label stands for: baseline before first vaccination. The vaccinee samples were drawn from two UK trials, COV001 and COV002, one of which was a single-blind randomized controlled phase 2/3 trial testing AZD1222 (ChAdOx1 nCoV-19) in healthy adults. For TCRbeta chain sequencing, PBMC samples from trial participants were taken at day 0 and at day 28 after the second dose. This entry is derived from a study of T cell responses to AZD1222 COVID-19 vaccine (dated by TCRdb to the early 2020s). About the study as a whole: AZD1222 recipients given second doses at about 4 weeks or at about 12 weeks were pooled, since spike-specific TCR depth and breadth were not found to differ between the two schedules. TCR sequencing was performed for more than 230 trial participants, of whom about 200 were given two doses of AZD1222 and 26 were given two doses of MenACWY control vaccine. Trial participants were enrolled by age into subgroups of 18-55, 56-69 and 70-plus years, and 148, 28 and 57 TCR-sequenced participants, respectively, were included in these subgroups.

The CDR3 regions of human TCRbeta chains were analyzed by immunosequencing. On the authors' methods: Repertoire TCRs were matched against a reference library of SARS-CoV-2-specific TCRs generated with the MIRA antigen-specificity platform. Breadth was defined as the fraction of unique TCRs that were SARS-CoV-2-associated. Depth was defined as the fraction of total T cells that were SARS-CoV-2-associated. Using the MIRA data, each spike-specific TCR was mapped to the spike region that the TCR reacts to and placed in a CD4 or CD8 class. Log10-transformed breadth and depth values were compared by one-way ANOVA with Sidak's multiple comparisons tests. TCRdb took over this immuneACCESS table, retaining in-frame rearrangements with V and J assigned. Such tables are incomplete; in checked studies, under half of the missing clones stem from an unresolved V gene, and the remainder is unexplained. The V and J calls and the clone size are those of that table, but D and trimming were determined from the DNA. Here the sample has approximately 89,000 clones; 88% occur a single time. 2.8% of the sample is in the top ten clones.

Looking up the germline V gene yields CDR1 SGHRS and CDR2 YFSETQ. The trim is 4 bases for V and 0 bases for J, with a gap of 10 bases between the germline ends. The CDR3 goes from the cysteine to the phenylalanine over 14 residues. CDR3 DNA only is kept here, 42 bases in frame from base 1. Overall study outcomes, separate from this receptor: Most participants were white British and females outnumbered males, and the authors suggested that clonal diversity may have been underestimated. In the small 56-69-year group, the increase in depth fell short of significance, most likely because of low power. Nearly half of unique spike-specific TCRs reportedly recognized epitopes outside regions mutated in the B.1.351 and B.1.1.7 variants. Vaccine-associated CD4 TCRs spanned the whole spike protein, with dominant responses in regions 160-218 and 743-854. Because no samples from the day 14 peak response were available, repertoires could be characterized only after the peak T cell response. After two AZD1222 doses, both the breadth and the depth of spike-specific TCRs were significantly higher than at day 0 and than in MenACWY recipients. Conclusions about previously exposed vaccinees are limited, since just a handful of AZD1222 recipients were seropositive for SARS-CoV-2 at baseline.

Here the sequenced sample was peripheral blood, taken on day 0 of AZD1222 vaccination. The origin of this receptor is an adult in good health. This chain is built from TRBV5-1 and TRBJ1-1; 5 matching bases give a weak D call of TRBD1. The CDR3 protein: CASSPGGMNTEAFF. At the DNA level, the sequence is TGCGCCAGCAGCCCGGGGGGAATGAACACTGAAGCTTTCTTT. The CDR3 plus the reference TRBV5-1 and TRBJ1-1 genes for the other parts give the full variable domain: KAGVTQTPRYLIKTRGQQVTLSCSPISGHRSVSWYQQTPGQGLQFLFEYFSETQRNKGNFPGRFSGRQFSNSRSEMNVSTLELGDSALYLCASSPGGMNTEAFFGQGTRLTVV.